The clone carrying this T cell receptor beta chain appeared a single time. Its target is unknown. Roughly 0.45 to 1 ug RNA was reverse transcribed with random hexamers. In TCRdb, the immunoSEQ multiplex PCR reads were re-called with MiXCR into one record per CDR3 protein. The data hold about 180,000 distinct CDR3 sequences, with just under 95% observed a single time. The sample is drawn from a study of CD8 T cells in Susac syndrome. This CDR3 spans 13 amino acids. Germline loops: CDR1 DFQATT, CDR2 SNEGSKA (reference sequence). V was clipped by 2 bases and J by 4 bases, with 11 bases between them. Study-wide results and caveats: The study admitted that it had a relatively small number of individuals in its TCR sequencing and HLA analysis.

The sequence was obtained from a human donor with Susac syndrome. The rearrangement joins TRBV20-1 to TRBJ1-1, with D perhaps TRBD1 (5 bases). The sequenced material came from CD4+ T cells from PBMCs. The CDR3 DNA is TGCAGTGCTAGATTGGGGGGGAGCACTGAAGCTTTCTTT. This sequence encodes CSARLGGSTEAFF.